The present T cell receptor (beta chain) was sequenced within a study of blood T cells in healthy people across ages. Study-wide findings and caveats: With donor CMV status unknown, expanded clonotype changes were possibly confounded. Whereas aged donors had fewer naive CD4+ cells, long-lived donors had more of them and higher diversity. The study could not conclusively compare naive and antigen-experienced cells, given its unsorted PBMCs.

Primers used in a second PCR of roughly 6 to 12 cycles were a sample-barcoded 5' primer and a J-beta primer mix. TCRdb re-analysed the 5' RACE reads in MiXCR, keeping a single row per CDR3 protein. The sample shows around 1,500,000 distinct CDR3 sequences, 28% of them seen only once. The CDR3 is 16 residues long. The trim removed 5 bases at V and 2 bases at J, leaving 11 bases unmatched. Germline values: CDR1 SGHTA, CDR2 FQGNSA. In the case of this clonotype: The antigen remains undetermined.

Each sample gave at least 6 million isolated PBMCs. The source material was blood. The receptor's source is a woman aged 30 to 39 in good health. V gene TRBV7-2 combines with J gene TRBJ2-5, with 7 bases identical to TRBD2. The DNA of the CDR3 is TGTGCCAGCAGCACGGGACGGACTAGGAGGCAAGAGACCCAGTACTTC. Protein sequence: CASSTGRTRRQETQYF.